This T cell receptor beta chain was recovered during a study of B cell selection in AIRE deficiency. The CDR3 totals 15 residues. Per germline, CDR1 MNHNS and CDR2 SASEGT. V shed 6 bases and J 0 bases; nucleotides not matched to a gene: 5. Regarding the study as a whole: Approximately 31% of healthy-shared Treg sequences were found among patient Tconv cells.

TCRdb's copy holds only in-frame clones and misses some; the assay was immunoSEQ multiplex PCR. Of about 24,000 clones in the sample, about 95% were seen once. In this sample, this clone turned up once. The antigen is not known. The sorted conventional CD4 T cells were gated as CD4+CD127+. The clonotype originates from a human donor in good health. This chain uses TRBV6-1 with TRBJ2-7; 10 nucleotides align to TRBD1. What was sequenced was CD4+CD127+ conventional T cells sorted from PBMCs. This chain's CDR3 is CASRLTGGNSYEQYF. For the CDR3, the DNA is TGTGCCAGCAGATTGACAGGGGGCAACTCCTACGAGCAGTACTTC.